This T cell receptor beta chain was sequenced during a study of T cell changes during pregnancy in multiple sclerosis. Generated by immunoSEQ multiplex PCR, the TCRdb table keeps only in-frame clones and is missing some. The sample gives approximately 83,000 clones, just under 95% of which show up once; roughly 4% is in the top ten. Germline CDR1 and CDR2: MNHNS and SASEGT. This CDR3 spans 14 amino acids. The V gene end was trimmed by 7 bases and the J gene end by 7 bases; junction bases not matched to a gene: 8. The rearrangement joins TRBV6-1 to TRBJ2-3, with 10 bases identical to TRBD2. This receptor was taken from a female donor with multiple sclerosis, enrolled in a pregnancy study. This sample comprised peripheral blood, obtained in the first trimester of pregnancy. CDR3 nucleotides: TGTGCCAGCACAAATAGCGGGGGGACCAATACGCAGTATTTT. This gives the protein CASTNSGGTNTQYF.